This TCR beta chain originates from a study of cytomegalovirus exposure and HLA in healthy donors. Whole-study findings and limits: Some V segments (TRBV6-2 and TRBV6-3 among them) were excluded as indistinguishable. Highest at DRB1 and lowest at HLA-C, TCR association rates differed among HLA loci in a later analysis.

Points on this clone: Its antigen is not known.

The PCR contained 60 Vbeta and 13 Jbeta primers. The data were produced by immunoSEQ multiplex PCR, yet TCRdb's version contains in-frame clones alone and is incomplete. This sample yields 150,000 to 200,000 clones, of which around 74% are seen a single time; about 2.7% belongs to the top ten. This CDR3 comprises 17 residues. V shed 7 bases and J shed 7 bases, with 26 bases lying between them. The germline V gene has CDR1 LNHDA and CDR2 SQIVND (reference sequence). Material for sequencing was PBMCs. The rearrangement joins TRBV19 to TRBJ1-5; tentatively, D is TRBD1 (5 bases). The origin of this receptor is a male donor in good health and CMV-seronegative. The CDR3: CASTWVAGGSVRQPQHF. DNA of the CDR3: TGTGCCAGTACTTGGGTAGCGGGGGGGTCGGTTCGGCAGCCCCAGCATTTT.